A single T cell receptor beta chain is shown here with its context. Its target is not known. The data stem from a study of T-cell memory formation after mild COVID-19. Study-level results: Some clones that responded were present in memory (sampled pre-infection), which suggests cross-reactive memory joined. Day 37-peaking second-wave clones had unconfirmed SARS-CoV-2 specificity. CD4+ contracting clones lay mainly in CM and EM, CD8+ ones in EMRA.

TCR alpha and TCR beta cDNA libraries carrying sample barcodes and UMIs were produced by 5'RACE using constant-segment primers. MiXCR was run by TCRdb on the 5' RACE reads, yielding one entry per CDR3 protein. This sample has around 250,000 distinct CDR3 sequences, with about 17% found just once. Trimming cost V 0 bases and J 7 bases, with 10 bases left between them. The CDR3 length is 14 residues. What was sequenced was PBMCs or a T cell subset sorted from them (not recorded which). The chain recombines TRBV23-1 with TRBJ2-4, with D perhaps being TRBD1 or TRBD2 (5 bases each). TRBV23-1 belongs to the ORF category, with a function that is uncertain. The source of this sequence is a man younger than 30 who had mild COVID-19 (a few samples of this study predate the infection). Cell type and time point are not known. CDR3 residues: CASSQSGERNIQYF. CDR3 bases: TGCGCCAGCAGTCAATCAGGGGAGAGGAACATTCAGTACTTC.